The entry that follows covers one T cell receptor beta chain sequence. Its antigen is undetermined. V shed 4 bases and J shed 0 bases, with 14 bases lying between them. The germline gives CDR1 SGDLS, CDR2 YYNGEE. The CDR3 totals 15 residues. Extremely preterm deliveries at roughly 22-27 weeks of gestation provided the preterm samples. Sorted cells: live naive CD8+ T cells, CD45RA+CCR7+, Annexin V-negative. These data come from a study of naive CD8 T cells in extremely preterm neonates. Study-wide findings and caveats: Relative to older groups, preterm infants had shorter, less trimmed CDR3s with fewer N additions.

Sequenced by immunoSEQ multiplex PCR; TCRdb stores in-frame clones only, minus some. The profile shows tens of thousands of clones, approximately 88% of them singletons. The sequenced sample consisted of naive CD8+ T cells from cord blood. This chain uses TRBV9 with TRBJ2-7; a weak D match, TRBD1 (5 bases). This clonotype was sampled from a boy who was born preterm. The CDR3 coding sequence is TGTGCCAGCAGCCCCCAGGGAAGTTACTCCTACGAGCAGTACTTC. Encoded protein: CASSPQGSYSYEQYF.